This T cell receptor beta chain was observed in a study of early T cells in non-severe SARS-CoV-2 infection. Many counts were recorded for this clonotype. What it binds is not known. CDR3 length: 13 amino acids. V lost 3 bases to trimming and J lost 4 bases; unmatched junction nucleotides: 3. Per the germline V gene, CDR1 is KGHSH and CDR2 is LQKENI. Overall study findings and caveats: Matching with VDJdb favored anti-spike CD8 responses (missing private and CD4 specificities).

MiXCR was run by TCRdb on the 5' RACE reads, yielding one entry per CDR3 protein. Of about 64,000 distinct CDR3 sequences listed, 7% to 9.5% were seen once; the top ten hold roughly 13%. Sequencing used whole blood, obtained at baseline. The clonotype comes from an adult who was a healthcare worker with PCR-confirmed SARS-CoV-2 infection or an uninfected control (not recorded which). The chain carries TRBV18 and TRBJ2-7; 7 bases are shared with TRBD2. Here the CDR3 DNA reads TGTGCCAGCTCACCCGGACTAGATTACGAGCAGTACTTC. This encodes CASSPGLDYEQYF.